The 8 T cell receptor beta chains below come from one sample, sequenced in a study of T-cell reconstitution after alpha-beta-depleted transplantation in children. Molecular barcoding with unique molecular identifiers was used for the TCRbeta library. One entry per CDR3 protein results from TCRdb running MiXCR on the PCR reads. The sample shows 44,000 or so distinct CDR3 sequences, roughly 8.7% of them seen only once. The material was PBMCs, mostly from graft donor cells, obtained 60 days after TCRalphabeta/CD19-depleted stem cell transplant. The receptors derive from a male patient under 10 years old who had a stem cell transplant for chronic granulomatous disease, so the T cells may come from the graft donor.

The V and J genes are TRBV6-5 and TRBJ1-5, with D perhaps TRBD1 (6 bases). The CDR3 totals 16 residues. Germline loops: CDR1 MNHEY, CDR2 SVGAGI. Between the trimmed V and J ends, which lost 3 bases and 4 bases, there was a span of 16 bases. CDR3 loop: CASSYSQGSLNQPQHF. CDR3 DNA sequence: TGTGCCAGCAGTTATTCTCAGGGGTCCCTTAATCAGCCCCAGCATTTT.

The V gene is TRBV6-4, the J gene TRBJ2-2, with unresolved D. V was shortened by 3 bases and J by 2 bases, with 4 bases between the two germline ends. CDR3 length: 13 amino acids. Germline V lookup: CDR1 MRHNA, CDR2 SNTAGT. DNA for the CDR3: TGTGCCAGCAGTGAGGACAACACCGGGGAGCTGTTTTTT. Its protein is CASSEDNTGELFF.

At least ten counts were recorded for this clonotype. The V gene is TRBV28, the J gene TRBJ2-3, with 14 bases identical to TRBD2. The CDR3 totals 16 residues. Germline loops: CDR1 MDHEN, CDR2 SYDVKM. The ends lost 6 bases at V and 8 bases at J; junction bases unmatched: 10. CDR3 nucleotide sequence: TGTGCCAGCAGAACCCCGGGACTAGCGGGAGTTGGTACGCAGTATTTT. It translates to CASRTPGLAGVGTQYF.

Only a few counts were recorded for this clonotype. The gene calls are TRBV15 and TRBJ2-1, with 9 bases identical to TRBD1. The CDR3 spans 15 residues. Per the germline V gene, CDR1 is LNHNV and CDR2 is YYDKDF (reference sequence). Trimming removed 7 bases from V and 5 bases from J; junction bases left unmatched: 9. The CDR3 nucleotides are TGTGCCACCAAGAGTCCCGGGACAGGGAACAATGAGCAGTTCTTC. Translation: CATKSPGTGNNEQFF.

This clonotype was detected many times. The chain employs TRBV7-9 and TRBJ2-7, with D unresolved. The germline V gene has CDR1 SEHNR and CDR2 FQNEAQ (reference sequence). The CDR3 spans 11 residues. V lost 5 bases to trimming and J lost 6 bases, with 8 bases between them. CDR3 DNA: TGTGCCAGCAGCCTCTTTAGCGAGCAGTACTTC. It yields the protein CASSLFSEQYF.

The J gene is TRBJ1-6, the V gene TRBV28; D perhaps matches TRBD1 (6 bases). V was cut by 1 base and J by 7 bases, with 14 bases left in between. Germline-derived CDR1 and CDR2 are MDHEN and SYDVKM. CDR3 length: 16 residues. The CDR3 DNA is TGTGCCAGCAGTTTATTGCCACAGGGAGGAAATTCACCCCTCCACTTT. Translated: CASSLLPQGGNSPLHF. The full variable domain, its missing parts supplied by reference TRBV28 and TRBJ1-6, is DVKVTQSSRYLVKRTGEKVFLECVQDMDHENMFWYRQDPGLGLRLIYFSYDVKMKEKGDIPEGYSVSREKKERFSLILESASTNQTSMYLCASSLLPQGGNSPLHFGNGTRLTVT.

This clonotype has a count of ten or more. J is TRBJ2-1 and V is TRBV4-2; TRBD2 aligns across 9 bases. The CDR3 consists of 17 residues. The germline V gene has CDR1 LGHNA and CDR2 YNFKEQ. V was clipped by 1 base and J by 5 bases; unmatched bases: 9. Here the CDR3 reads CASSQVTSSGMDNEQFF. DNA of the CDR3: TGTGCCAGCAGCCAAGTAACCTCTAGCGGGATGGACAATGAGCAGTTCTTC.

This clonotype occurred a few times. Here the CDR3 reads CASSLNRLGVEAFF. The CDR3 DNA sequence: TGTGCCAGCAGCTTAAATAGGTTGGGGGTTGAAGCTTTCTTT. The chain is built from TRBV7-2 and TRBJ1-1; D is possibly TRBD1 (5 bases). V was pared by 2 bases and J by 7 bases, with 14 bases between. Germline V gene sequence: CDR1 SGHTA, CDR2 FQGNSA. The length of the CDR3 is 14 residues. Variable domain in full (rest from reference TRBV7-2 and TRBJ1-1): GAGVSQSPSNKVTEKGKDVELRCDPISGHTALYWYRQSLGQGLEFLIYFQGNSAPDKSGLPSDRFSAERTGGSVSTLTIQRTQQEDSAVYLCASSLNRLGVEAFFGQGTRLTVV.